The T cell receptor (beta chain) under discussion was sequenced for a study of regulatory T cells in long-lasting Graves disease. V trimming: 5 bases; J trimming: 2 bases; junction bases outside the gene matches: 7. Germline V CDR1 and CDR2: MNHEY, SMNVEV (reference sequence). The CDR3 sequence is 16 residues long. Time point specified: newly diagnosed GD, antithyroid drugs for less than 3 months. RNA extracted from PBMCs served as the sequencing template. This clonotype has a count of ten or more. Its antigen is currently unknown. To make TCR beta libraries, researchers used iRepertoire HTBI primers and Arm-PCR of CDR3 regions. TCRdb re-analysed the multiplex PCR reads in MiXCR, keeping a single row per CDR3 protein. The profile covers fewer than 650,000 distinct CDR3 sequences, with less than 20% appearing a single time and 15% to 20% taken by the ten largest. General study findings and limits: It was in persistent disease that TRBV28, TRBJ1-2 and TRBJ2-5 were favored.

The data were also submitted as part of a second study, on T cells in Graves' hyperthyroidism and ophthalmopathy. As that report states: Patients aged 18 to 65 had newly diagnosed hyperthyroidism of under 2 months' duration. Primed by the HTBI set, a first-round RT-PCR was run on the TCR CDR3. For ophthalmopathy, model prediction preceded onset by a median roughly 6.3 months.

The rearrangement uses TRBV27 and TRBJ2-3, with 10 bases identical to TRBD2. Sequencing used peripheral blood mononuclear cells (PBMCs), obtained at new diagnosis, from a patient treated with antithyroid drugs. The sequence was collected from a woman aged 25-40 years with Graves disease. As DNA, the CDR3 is TGTGCCAGCAGTCGAAAACTAGCGGGGTTCACAGATACGCAGTATTTT. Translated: CASSRKLAGFTDTQYF.